The following is a T cell receptor beta chain sequence with its context. The method was immunoSEQ multiplex PCR; TCRdb's version includes in-frame clones alone and lacks a portion of them. The sample shows roughly 40,000 clones, approximately 90% of them seen only once. V lost 1 base to trimming and J lost 1 base, with 11 bases between them. The CDR3 totals 16 residues. The germline CDR1 and CDR2 sequences are SGHVS and FNYEAQ. The sample belongs to a study of blood T cell repertoires in COVID-19. This clonotype was sampled from a man aged 30 to 45 with active or convalescent COVID-19. This chain links TRBV7-6 with TRBJ2-1; D is possibly TRBD2 (5 bases). Material: peripheral blood. The CDR3 coding sequence is TGTGCCAGCAGCTTAGTTTCTGGGAGTTCCTACAATGAGCAGTTCTTC. Amino acid sequence: CASSLVSGSSYNEQFF.